The rows below give T cell receptor beta chains drawn from one sample of a study of neurological immune-mediated disorders. TCRdb recomputed calls from the 5' RACE reads with MiXCR, one row per CDR3 protein. The sample has under 80,000 distinct CDR3 sequences, almost 4% seen once; the top ten hold under 1.5%. The sample was PBMCs. The receptors stem from a man aged 30 to 39 with multiple sclerosis. Each CDR3 is given with its conserved first and last residue. Each record gives: clone size, V gene, D gene, J gene, CDR3 DNA, CDR3 protein. A D gene is named only where the DNA matches it firmly. Rows give clone size only sometimes, using once, few, many, or a class for an expanded clone.

>many|TRBV30|-|TRBJ2-1
TGTGCCTGGAGTGTCAGACGTACATCCTACAATGAGCAGTTCTTC
CAWSVRRTSYNEQFF
>few|TRBV27|-|TRBJ1-6
TGTGCCAGCAGTTCCACTACAGGGACCGGTTCACCCCTCAACTTT
CASSSTTGTGSPLNF
>many|TRBV7-8|-|TRBJ2-7
TGTGCCAGCAGCTTAGTGTTCACGAGCTACGAGCAGTACTTC
CASSLVFTSYEQYF
>many|TRBV25-1|TRBD2|TRBJ2-5
TGTGCCAGCAGTGAGGCGGGGGGCCTTCAAGAGACCCAGTACTTC
CASSEAGGLQETQYF
>many|TRBV5-1|-|TRBJ2-3
TGCGCCAGCAGCTCTACCCCCGTCGAGGCAGATACGCAGTATTTT
CASSSTPVEADTQYF
>many|TRBV7-3|TRBD2|TRBJ2-3
TGTGCCAGCAGCCGCGGGGGTCCCACAGATACGCAGTATTTT
CASSRGGPTDTQYF
>many|TRBV5-1|-|TRBJ2-5
TGCGCCAGCAGCCTGGGGGCAAGTTCCCAAGAGACCCAGTACTTC
CASSLGASSQETQYF
>many|TRBV9|-|TRBJ2-3
TGTGCCAGCAATCGAGGGGCCGCAGATACGCAGTATTTT
CASNRGAADTQYF
>once|TRBV11-3|-|TRBJ2-1
TGTGCCAGCAGCTTAATGGGGGGTATTGGCAATGAGCAGTTCTTC
CASSLMGGIGNEQFF
>many|TRBV6-5|TRBD2|TRBJ2-3
TGTGCCAGCAGTTTCGGGACTAGCGGGGCCACAGATACGCAGTATTTT
CASSFGTSGATDTQYF
>many|TRBV6-5|-|TRBJ1-2
TGTGCCAGCAGTTACGCCGGGCCCCCTCGGTACGGCTACACCTTC
CASSYAGPPRYGYTF
>many|TRBV12-3/TRBV12-4|-|TRBJ2-1
TGTGCCAGCAGGAAAAACAATGAGCAGTTCTTC
CASRKNNEQFF
>many|TRBV6-6|TRBD1|TRBJ2-5
TGTGCCAGCAGTTTACAGGGGTTCCAAGAGACCCAGTACTTC
CASSLQGFQETQYF
>many|TRBV6-5|TRBD2|TRBJ2-5
TGTGCCAGCAGACAAACCCCACTAGCGCGTGGGGCGGAGACCCAGTACTTC
CASRQTPLARGAETQYF
>many|TRBV20-1|-|TRBJ2-5
TGCAGTGCTAGAAATGGAGAGACCCAGTACTTC
CSARNGETQYF
>-|TRBV7-3|-|TRBJ2-7
TGTGCCAGCAGCTTATCCTCTAGCTCCTACGAGCAGTACTTC
CASSLSSSSYEQYF
>many|TRBV20-1|-|TRBJ1-4
TGCAGTGCTGCTACAGAAGCCTCAACTAATGAAAAACTGTTTTTT
CSAATEASTNEKLFF
>many|TRBV7-9|-|TRBJ1-2
TGTGCCAGCAGCTTAGAGGGGGTGTTCTACTATGGCTACACCTTC
CASSLEGVFYYGYTF
>many|TRBV9|-|TRBJ1-6
TGTGCCAGCAGCCCCTCGGGAGACTCCTATAATTCACCCCTCCACTTT
CASSPSGDSYNSPLHF
>many|TRBV14|-|TRBJ2-7
TGTGCCAGCAGCCCCTATGGGGGGCGGAACGAGCAGTACTTC
CASSPYGGRNEQYF
>many|TRBV3-1|TRBD2|TRBJ2-7
TGTGCCAGCAGCTATGATGTGGGGGGGGTCGACGAGCAGTACTTC
CASSYDVGGVDEQYF
>many|TRBV7-2|-|TRBJ2-1
TGTGCCAGCAGCTGGACGGGGGGCTTGTACAATGAGCAGTTCTTC
CASSWTGGLYNEQFF
>many|TRBV2|-|TRBJ1-4
TGTGCCAGCAGCTCCGGGCCAAGGGCGGAAAAACTGTTTTTT
CASSSGPRAEKLFF
>many|TRBV5-1|-|TRBJ2-5
TGCGCCAGCAGCCCCGGGGGTGGGCAAGAGACCCAGTACTTC
CASSPGGGQETQYF
>many|TRBV4-3|TRBD1|TRBJ2-7
TGCGCCAGCAGCCTTGACAGGGGGTTCTACGAGCAGTACTTC
CASSLDRGFYEQYF
>many|TRBV20-1|-|TRBJ1-5
TGCAGTGCTAGAGTCGGGAGGGGCAAGGGGAATAGCAATCAGCCCCAGCATTTT
CSARVGRGKGNSNQPQHF
>many|TRBV12-3/TRBV12-4|TRBD1|TRBJ1-5
TGTGCCAGCAGAGGGACAGGGGTGCTTCAGCCCCAGCATTTT
CASRGTGVLQPQHF
>few|TRBV6-6|-|TRBJ2-3
TGTGCCAGCAGCCCCTACCAGGGGGGTGATAGCACAGATACGCAGTATTTT
CASSPYQGGDSTDTQYF